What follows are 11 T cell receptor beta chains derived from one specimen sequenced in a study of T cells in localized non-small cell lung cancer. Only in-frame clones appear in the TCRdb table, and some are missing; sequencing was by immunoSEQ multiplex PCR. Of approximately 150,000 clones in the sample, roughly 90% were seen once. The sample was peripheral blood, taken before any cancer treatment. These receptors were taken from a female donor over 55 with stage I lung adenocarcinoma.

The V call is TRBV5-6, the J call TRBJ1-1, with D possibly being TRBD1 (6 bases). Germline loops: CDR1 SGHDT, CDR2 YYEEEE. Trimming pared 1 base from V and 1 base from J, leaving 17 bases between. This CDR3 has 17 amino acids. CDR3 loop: CASSLRGADSKNTEAFF. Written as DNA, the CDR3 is TGTGCCAGCAGCTTGCGCGGCGCGGACAGCAAGAACACTGAAGCTTTCTTT.

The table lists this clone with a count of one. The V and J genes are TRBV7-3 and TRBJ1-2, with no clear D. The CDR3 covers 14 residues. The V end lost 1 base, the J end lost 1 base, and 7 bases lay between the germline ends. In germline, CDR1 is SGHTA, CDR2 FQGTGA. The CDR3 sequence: CASSLSHSNYGYTF. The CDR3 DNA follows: TGTGCCAGCAGCTTAAGTCACAGTAACTATGGCTACACCTTC.

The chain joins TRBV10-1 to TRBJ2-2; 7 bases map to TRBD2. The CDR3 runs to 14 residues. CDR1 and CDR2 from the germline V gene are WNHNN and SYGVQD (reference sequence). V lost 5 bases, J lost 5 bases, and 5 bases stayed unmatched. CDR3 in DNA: TGCGCCAGCAGTAGCAGCGGGACGACCGGGGAGCTGTTTTTT. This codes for CASSSSGTTGELFF.

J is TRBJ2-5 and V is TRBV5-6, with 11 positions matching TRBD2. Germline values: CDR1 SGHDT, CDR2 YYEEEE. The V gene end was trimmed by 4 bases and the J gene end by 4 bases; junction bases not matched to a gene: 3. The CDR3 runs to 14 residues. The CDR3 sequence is CASSLGTSGETQYF. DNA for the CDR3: TGTGCCAGCAGCCTCGGGACTAGCGGAGAGACCCAGTACTTC.

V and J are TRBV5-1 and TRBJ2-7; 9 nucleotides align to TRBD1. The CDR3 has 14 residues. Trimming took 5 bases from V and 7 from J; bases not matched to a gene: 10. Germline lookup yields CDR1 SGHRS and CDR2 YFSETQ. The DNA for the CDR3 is TGCGCCAGCAGACTACAGGGGGCCCCCGAGGAGCAGTACTTC. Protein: CASRLQGAPEEQYF.

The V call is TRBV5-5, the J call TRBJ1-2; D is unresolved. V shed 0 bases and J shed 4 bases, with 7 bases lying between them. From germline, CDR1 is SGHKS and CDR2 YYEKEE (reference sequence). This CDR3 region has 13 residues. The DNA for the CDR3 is TGTGCCAGCAGCTTGGTATCAGCCTATGGCTACACCTTC. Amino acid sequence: CASSLVSAYGYTF.

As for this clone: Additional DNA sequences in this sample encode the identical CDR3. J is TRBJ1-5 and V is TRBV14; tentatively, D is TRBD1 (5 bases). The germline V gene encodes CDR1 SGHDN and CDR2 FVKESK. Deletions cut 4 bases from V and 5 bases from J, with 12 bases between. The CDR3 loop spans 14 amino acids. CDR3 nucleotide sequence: TGTGCCAGCAGCCTGGCAGGGCCGCATCAGCCCCAGCATTTT. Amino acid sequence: CASSLAGPHQPQHF. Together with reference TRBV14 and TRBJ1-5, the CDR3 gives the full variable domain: EAGVTQFPSHSVIEKGQTVTLRCDPISGHDNLYWYRRVMGKEIKFLLHFVKESKQDESGMPNNRFLAERTGGTYSTLKVQPAELEDSGVYFCASSLAGPHQPQHFGDGTRLSIL.

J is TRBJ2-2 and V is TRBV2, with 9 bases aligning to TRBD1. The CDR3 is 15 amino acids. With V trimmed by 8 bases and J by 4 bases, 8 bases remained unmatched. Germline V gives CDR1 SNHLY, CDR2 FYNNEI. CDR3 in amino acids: CASRQQGASTGELFF. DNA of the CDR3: TGTGCCAGCCGCCAACAGGGGGCAAGCACCGGGGAGCTGTTTTTT.

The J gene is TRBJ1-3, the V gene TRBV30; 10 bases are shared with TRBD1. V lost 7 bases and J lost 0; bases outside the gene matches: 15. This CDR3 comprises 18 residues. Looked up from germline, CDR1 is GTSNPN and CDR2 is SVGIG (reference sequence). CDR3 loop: CASTRQGAQISSGNTIYF. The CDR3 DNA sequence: TGTGCCTCGACGAGACAGGGGGCACAAATTAGCTCTGGAAACACCATATATTTT.

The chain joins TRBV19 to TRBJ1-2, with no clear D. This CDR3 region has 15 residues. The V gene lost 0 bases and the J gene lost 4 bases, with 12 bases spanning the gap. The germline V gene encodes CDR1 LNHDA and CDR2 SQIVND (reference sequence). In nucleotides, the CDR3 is TGTGCCAGTAGTATAGACGGAGGGAAGAGCTATGGCTACACCTTC. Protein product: CASSIDGGKSYGYTF.

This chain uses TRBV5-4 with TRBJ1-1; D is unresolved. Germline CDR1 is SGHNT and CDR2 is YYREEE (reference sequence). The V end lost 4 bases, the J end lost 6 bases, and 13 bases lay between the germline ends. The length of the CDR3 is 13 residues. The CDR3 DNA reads TGTGCCAGCAGCGAGGGCCAGGCCCCTGAAGCTTTCTTT. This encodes CASSEGQAPEAFF.